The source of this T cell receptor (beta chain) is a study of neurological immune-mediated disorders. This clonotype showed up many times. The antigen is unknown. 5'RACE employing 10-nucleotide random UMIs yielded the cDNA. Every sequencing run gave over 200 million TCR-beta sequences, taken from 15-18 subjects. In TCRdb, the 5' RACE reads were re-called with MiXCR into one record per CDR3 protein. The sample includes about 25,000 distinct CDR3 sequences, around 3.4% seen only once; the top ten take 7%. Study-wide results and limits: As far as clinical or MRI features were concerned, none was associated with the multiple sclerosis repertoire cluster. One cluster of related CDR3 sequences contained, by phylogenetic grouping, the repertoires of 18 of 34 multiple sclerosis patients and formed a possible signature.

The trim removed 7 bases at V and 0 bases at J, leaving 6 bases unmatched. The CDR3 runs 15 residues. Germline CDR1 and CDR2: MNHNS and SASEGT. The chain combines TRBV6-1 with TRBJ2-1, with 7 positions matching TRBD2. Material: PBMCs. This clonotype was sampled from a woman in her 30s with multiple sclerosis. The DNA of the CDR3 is TGTGCCAGCAAGCGGGACCCCAGCTCCTACAATGAGCAGTTCTTC. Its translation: CASKRDPSSYNEQFF.